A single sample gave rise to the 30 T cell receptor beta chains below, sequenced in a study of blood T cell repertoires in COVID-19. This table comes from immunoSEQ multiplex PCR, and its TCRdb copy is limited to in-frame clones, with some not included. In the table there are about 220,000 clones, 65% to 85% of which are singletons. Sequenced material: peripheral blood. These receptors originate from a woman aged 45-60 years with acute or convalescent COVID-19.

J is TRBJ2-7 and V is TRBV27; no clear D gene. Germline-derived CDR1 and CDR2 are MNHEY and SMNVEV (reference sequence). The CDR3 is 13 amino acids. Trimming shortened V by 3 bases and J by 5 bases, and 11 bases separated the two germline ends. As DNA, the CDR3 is TGTGCCAGCAGTTTCAATCCTCGGGACGAGCAGTACTTC. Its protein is CASSFNPRDEQYF.

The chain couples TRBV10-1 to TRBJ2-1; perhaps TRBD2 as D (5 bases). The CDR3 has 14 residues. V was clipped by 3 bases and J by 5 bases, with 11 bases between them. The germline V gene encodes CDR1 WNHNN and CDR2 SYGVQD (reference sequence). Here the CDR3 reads CASSDPGNDNEQFF. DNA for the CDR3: TGCGCCAGCAGTGATCCCGGGAACGACAATGAGCAGTTCTTC.

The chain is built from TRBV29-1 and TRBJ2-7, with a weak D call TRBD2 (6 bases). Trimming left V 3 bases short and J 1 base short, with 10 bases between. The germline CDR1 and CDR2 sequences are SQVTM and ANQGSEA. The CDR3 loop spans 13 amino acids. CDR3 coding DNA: TGCAGCGTTGACGGCGGGGCTTCCTACGAGCAGTACTTC. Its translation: CSVDGGASYEQYF.

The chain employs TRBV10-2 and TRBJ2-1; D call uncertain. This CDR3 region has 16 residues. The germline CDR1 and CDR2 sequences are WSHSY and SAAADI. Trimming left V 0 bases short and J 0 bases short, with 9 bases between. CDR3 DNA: TGCGCCAGCAGTGAGTCTGGGCGATACTCCTACAATGAGCAGTTCTTC. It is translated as CASSESGRYSYNEQFF.

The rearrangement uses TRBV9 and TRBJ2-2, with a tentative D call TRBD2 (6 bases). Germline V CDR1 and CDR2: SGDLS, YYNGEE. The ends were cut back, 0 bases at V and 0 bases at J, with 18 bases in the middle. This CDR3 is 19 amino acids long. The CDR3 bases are TGTGCCAGCAGCGTAGGAGTCTGGGCGGGACCCTCGAACACCGGGGAGCTGTTTTTT. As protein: CASSVGVWAGPSNTGELFF.

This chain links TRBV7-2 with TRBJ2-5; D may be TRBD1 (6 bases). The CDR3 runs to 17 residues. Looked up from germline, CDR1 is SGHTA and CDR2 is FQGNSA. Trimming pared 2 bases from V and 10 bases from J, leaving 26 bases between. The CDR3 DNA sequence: TGTGCCAGCAGCTTAAATCTAGGGGACGGACAGAGGGGCGGCCAGTACTTC. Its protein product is CASSLNLGDGQRGGQYF. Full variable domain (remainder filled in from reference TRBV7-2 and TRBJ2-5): GAGVSQSPSNKVTEKGKDVELRCDPISGHTALYWYRQSLGQGLEFLIYFQGNSAPDKSGLPSDRFSAERTGGSVSTLTIQRTQQEDSAVYLCASSLNLGDGQRGGQYFGPGTRLLVL.

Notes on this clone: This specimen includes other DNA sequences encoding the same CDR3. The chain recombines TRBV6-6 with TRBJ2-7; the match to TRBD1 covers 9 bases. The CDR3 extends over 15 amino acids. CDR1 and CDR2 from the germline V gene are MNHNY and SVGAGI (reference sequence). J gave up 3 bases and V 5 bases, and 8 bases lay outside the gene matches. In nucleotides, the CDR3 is TGTGCCAGCAGTCCCGGGACAGGGTTTAGCTACGAGCAGTACTTC. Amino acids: CASSPGTGFSYEQYF.

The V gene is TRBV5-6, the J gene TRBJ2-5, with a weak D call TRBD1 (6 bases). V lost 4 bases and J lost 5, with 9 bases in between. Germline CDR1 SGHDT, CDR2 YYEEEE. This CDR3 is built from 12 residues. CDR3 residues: CASSPQGETQYF. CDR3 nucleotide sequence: TGTGCCAGCAGCCCCCAGGGGGAGACCCAGTACTTC.

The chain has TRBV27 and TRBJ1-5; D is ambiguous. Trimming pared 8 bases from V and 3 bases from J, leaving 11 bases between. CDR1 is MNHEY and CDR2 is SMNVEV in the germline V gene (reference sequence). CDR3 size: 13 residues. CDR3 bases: TGTGCCAGCCGGGTCAACAACAATCAGCCCCAGCATTTT. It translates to CASRVNNNQPQHF.

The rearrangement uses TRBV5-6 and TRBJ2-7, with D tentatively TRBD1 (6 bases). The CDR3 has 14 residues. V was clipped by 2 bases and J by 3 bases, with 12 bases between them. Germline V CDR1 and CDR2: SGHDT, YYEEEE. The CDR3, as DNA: TGTGCCAGCAGCTTCACAGGGCCCTACTACGAGCAGTACTTC. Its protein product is CASSFTGPYYEQYF.

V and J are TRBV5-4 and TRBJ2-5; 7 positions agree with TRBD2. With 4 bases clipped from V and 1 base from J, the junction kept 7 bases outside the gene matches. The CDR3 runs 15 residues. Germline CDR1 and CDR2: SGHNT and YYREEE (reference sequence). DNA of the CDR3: TGTGCCAGCAGCCACATGACTAGCCTCCAAGAGACCCAGTACTTC. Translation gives CASSHMTSLQETQYF.

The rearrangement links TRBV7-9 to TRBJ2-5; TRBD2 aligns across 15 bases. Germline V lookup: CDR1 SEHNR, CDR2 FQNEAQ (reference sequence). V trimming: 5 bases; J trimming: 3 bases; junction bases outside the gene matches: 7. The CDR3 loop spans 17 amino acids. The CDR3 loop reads CASSAGLAGGGEETQYF. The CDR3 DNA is TGTGCCAGCAGCGCGGGACTAGCGGGAGGTGGAGAAGAGACCCAGTACTTC.

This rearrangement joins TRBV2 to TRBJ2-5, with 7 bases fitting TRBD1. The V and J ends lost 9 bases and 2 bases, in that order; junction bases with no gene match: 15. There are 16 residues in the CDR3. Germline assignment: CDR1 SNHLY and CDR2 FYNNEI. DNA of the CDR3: TGTGCCAGAAAATCCCCCGAGGGGGCGGATCAAGAGACCCAGTACTTC. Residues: CARKSPEGADQETQYF.

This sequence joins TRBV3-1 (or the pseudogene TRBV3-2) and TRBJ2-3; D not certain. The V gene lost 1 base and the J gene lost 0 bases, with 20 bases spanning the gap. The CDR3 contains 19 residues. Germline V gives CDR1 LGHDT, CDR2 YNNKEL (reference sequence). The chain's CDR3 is CASSQVANQDWPSTDTQYF. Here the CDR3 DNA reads TGTGCCAGCAGCCAAGTGGCCAATCAGGATTGGCCCAGCACAGATACGCAGTATTTT.

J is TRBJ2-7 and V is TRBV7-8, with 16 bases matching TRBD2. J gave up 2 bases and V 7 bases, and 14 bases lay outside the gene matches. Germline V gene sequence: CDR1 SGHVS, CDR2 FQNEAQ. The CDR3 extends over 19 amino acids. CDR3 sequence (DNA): TGTGCCAGCACCAATCTCGCGGGACTAGCGGGAGGGAAGGCCTACGAGCAGTACTTC. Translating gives CASTNLAGLAGGKAYEQYF.

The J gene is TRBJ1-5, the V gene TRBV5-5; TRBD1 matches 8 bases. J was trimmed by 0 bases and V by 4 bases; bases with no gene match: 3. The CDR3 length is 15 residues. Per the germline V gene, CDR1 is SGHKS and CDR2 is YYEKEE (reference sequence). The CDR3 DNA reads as TGTGCCAGCAGCCCGACAGGGGATAGCAATCAGCCCCAGCATTTT. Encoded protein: CASSPTGDSNQPQHF.

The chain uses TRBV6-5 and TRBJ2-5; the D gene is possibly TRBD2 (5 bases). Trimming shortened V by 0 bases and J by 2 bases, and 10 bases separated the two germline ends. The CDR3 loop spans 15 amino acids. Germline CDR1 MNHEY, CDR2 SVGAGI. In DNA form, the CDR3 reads TGTGCCAGCAGTTACTCGAGGGTTGGTCAAGAGACCCAGTACTTC. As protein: CASSYSRVGQETQYF.

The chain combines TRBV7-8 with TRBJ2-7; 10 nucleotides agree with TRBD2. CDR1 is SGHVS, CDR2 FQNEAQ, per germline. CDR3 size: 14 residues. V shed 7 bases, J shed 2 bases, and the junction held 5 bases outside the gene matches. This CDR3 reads CASTGTSEPYEQYF. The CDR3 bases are TGTGCCAGCACCGGGACTAGCGAACCCTACGAGCAGTACTTC.

This CDR3 is CASSKAAGVISGANVLTF. The CDR3 region has the DNA TGTGCCAGCAGCAAAGCGGCAGGGGTGATCTCTGGGGCCAACGTCCTGACTTTC. This rearrangement joins TRBV21-1 to TRBJ2-6; the table's D call TRBD1 went unverified against the DNA. TRBV21-1 is listed as a pseudogene. This CDR3 has 18 residues.

The CDR3 nucleotides read TGTGCCAGCAGCGCGGGAGTGAACACTGAAGCTTTCTTT. It specifies CASSAGVNTEAFF. The gene calls are TRBV9 and TRBJ1-1; D remains unclear. Germline values: CDR1 SGDLS, CDR2 YYNGEE. Trimming removed 3 bases at V and 0 bases at J, with 6 bases between. There are 13 residues in the CDR3.

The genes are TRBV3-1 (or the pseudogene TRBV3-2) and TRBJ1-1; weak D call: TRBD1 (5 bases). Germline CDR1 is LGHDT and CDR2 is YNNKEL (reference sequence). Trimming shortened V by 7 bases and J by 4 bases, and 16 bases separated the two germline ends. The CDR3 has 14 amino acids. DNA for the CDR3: TGTGCCAGCACCCAGATGAGGGGAGGCACTGAAGCTTTCTTT. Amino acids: CASTQMRGGTEAFF.

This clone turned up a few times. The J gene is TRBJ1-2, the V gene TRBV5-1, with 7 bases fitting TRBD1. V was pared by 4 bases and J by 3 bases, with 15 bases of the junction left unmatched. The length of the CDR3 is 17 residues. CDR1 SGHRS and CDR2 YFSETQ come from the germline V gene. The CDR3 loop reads CASSPGDSAPGDYGYTF. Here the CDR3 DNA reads TGCGCCAGCAGCCCGGGGGACAGCGCCCCAGGGGACTATGGCTACACCTTC.

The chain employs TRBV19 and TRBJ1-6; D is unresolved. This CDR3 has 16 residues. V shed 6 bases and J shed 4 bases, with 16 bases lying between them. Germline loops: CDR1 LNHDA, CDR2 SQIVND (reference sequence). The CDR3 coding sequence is TGTGCCAGTAGAAGAGATAGTACGTTATATAATTCACCCCTCCACTTT. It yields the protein CASRRDSTLYNSPLHF. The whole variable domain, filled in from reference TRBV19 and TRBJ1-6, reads DGGITQSPKYLFRKEGQNVTLSCEQNLNHDAMYWYRQDPGQGLRLIYYSQIVNDFQKGDIAEGYSVSREKKESFPLTVTSAQKNPTAFYLCASRRDSTLYNSPLHFGNGTRLTVT.

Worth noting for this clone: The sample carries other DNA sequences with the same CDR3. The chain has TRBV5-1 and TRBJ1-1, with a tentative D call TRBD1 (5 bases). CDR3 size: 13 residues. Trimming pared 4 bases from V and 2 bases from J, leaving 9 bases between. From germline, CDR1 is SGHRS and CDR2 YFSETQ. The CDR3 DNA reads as TGCGCCAGCAGCCTGACAGTTAACACTGAAGCTTTCTTT. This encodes CASSLTVNTEAFF.

CDR3 sequence: CASSRRPDIEAHQHF. CDR3 nucleotides: TGTGCCAGCTCCCGTCGTCCGGACATAGAAGCCCATCAGCATTTT. V gene TRBV18 combines with J gene TRBJ1-5; possibly TRBD1 for D (5 bases). Germline CDR1 KGHSH, CDR2 LQKENI. Trimming stripped 6 bases from V and 13 bases from J, with 25 bases between. The CDR3 has 15 amino acids. The full variable domain, rest sourced from reference TRBV18 and TRBJ1-5, is NAGVMQNPRHLVRRRGQEARLRCSPMKGHSHVYWYRQLPEEGLKFMVYLQKENIIDESGMPKERFSAEFPKEGPSILRIQQVVRGDSAAYFCASSRRPDIEAHQHFGDGTRLSIL.

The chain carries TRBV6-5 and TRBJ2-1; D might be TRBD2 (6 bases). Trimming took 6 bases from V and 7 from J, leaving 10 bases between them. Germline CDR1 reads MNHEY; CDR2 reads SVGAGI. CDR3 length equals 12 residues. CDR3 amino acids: CASREGGNEQFF. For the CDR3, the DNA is TGTGCCAGCAGGGAGGGCGGGAATGAGCAGTTCTTC.

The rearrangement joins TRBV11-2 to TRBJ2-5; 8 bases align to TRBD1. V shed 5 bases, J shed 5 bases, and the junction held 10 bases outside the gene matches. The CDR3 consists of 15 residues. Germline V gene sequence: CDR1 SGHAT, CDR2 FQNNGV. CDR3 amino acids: CASSPSTGEWETQYF. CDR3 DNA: TGTGCCAGCAGCCCCTCGACAGGGGAGTGGGAGACCCAGTACTTC.

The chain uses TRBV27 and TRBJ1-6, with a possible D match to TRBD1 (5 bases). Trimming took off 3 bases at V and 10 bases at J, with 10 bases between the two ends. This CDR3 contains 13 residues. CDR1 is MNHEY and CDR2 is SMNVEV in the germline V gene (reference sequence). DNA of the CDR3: TGTGCCAGCAGTTTTCAGGGAAGCTCACCCCTCCACTTT. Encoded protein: CASSFQGSSPLHF.

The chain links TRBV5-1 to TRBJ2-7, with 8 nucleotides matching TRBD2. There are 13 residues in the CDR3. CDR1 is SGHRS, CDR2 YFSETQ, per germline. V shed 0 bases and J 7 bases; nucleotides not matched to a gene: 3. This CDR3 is CASSLGLALEQYF. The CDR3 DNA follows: TGCGCCAGCAGCTTGGGACTAGCGTTGGAGCAGTACTTC.

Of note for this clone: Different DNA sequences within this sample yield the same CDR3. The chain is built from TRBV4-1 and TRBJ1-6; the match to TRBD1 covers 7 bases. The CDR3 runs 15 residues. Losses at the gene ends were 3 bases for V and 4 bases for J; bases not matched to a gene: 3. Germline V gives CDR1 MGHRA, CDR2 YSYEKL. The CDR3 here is CASSQGGQYNSPLHF. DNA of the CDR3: TGCGCCAGCAGCCAGGGGGGACAGTATAATTCACCCCTCCACTTT.